This is a list of T cell receptor beta chains from one sample in a study of T cell responses to AZD1222 COVID-19 vaccine. The table came from immunoSEQ multiplex PCR; TCRdb's copy has only in-frame clones and leaves some out. Among 150,000 to 200,000 clones listed, about nine tenths were seen once. The specimen comprised peripheral blood, sampled on day 0 of AZD1222 vaccination. The receptors come from an adult in good health. The CDR3 runs from the conserved cysteine through the conserved F or W. A D gene is named only where the DNA matches it firmly. The size of a clone is reported for some rows only, either as once, few or many, or as a class for expanded clones.

j_call clone_size d_call v_call cdr3_aa cdr3_nt
TRBJ1-1 . . TRBV7-2 CASRKGRDTEAFF TGTGCCAGCAGGAAGGGGAGGGACACTGAAGCTTTCTTT
TRBJ1-4 . TRBD1 TRBV5-1 CASSSRQGNNEKLFF TGCGCCAGCAGCTCCCGACAGGGTAATAATGAAAAACTGTTTTTT
TRBJ1-4 . . TRBV6-5 CASSYKGGLREKLFF TGTGCCAGCAGTTACAAGGGGGGTCTTCGTGAAAAACTGTTTTTT
TRBJ1-1 . . TRBV7-3 CASSKTWGANTEAFF TGTGCCAGCAGCAAGACTTGGGGTGCGAACACTGAAGCTTTCTTT
TRBJ1-2 . . TRBV6-1 CASSEGRGRRAYTF TGTGCCAGCAGTGAAGGAAGGGGCAGGAGAGCCTACACCTTC
TRBJ1-6 . . TRBV7-2 CASSLRRRQGSNSPLHF TGTGCCAGCAGCTTACGGCGGCGGCAGGGAAGTAATTCACCCCTCCACTTT
TRBJ1-1 . . TRBV5-4 CASSWVGRLNTEAFF TGTGCCAGCAGCTGGGTGGGACGACTGAACACTGAAGCTTTCTTT
TRBJ1-6 . . TRBV5-6 CASSLVSPYNSPLHF TGTGCCAGCAGCTTGGTCAGCCCGTATAATTCACCCCTCCACTTT
TRBJ2-1 few TRBD1 TRBV2 CASSPLTGRVTNEQFF TGTGCCAGCAGCCCGTTGACAGGGAGAGTTACCAATGAGCAGTTCTTC
TRBJ1-1 once TRBD1 TRBV27 CASSLTGVGEAFF TGTGCCAGCAGTTTGACAGGGGTCGGTGAAGCTTTCTTT
TRBJ1-1 . . TRBV9 CASSVVRGGEAFF TGTGCCAGCAGCGTAGTTCGGGGGGGTGAAGCTTTCTTT
TRBJ1-2 . . TRBV7-2 CASSLKVRDPDGYTF TGTGCCAGCAGCTTAAAGGTTCGGGATCCCGATGGCTACACCTTC
TRBJ1-6 once . TRBV3-1/TRBV3-2 CASSQGSSYNSPLHF TGTGCCAGCAGCCAGGGGAGCTCCTATAATTCACCCCTCCACTTT
TRBJ1-1 . . TRBV29-1 CSVRGSTEAFF TGCAGCGTGAGGGGGAGCACTGAAGCTTTCTTT
TRBJ2-7 . . TRBV27 CASSLSQFGSTYEQYF TGTGCCAGCAGTTTATCGCAATTTGGCAGCACCTACGAGCAGTACTTC
TRBJ1-1 . . TRBV7-9 CASSLAAVGSEAFF TGTGCCAGCAGCTTAGCGGCCGTAGGATCTGAAGCTTTCTTT
TRBJ1-3 . . TRBV5-4 CASSPGPGTYSGNTIYF TGTGCCAGCAGCCCGGGCCCCGGCACCTACTCTGGAAACACCATATATTTT
TRBJ1-1 . . TRBV30 CASAQGMNTEAFF TGTGCCTCGGCCCAGGGTATGAACACTGAAGCTTTCTTT
TRBJ2-5 . TRBD2 TRBV6-2/TRBV6-3 CASSRLLAGGSTQYF TGTGCCAGCAGTCGACTACTAGCGGGGGGCTCGACCCAGTACTTC
TRBJ2-7 . TRBD1 TRBV6-5 CASSFGQDSYEQYF TGTGCCAGCAGTTTTGGACAGGATTCCTACGAGCAGTACTTC
TRBJ2-6 . . TRBV9 CASSVFGGYPDSGANVLTF TGTGCCAGCAGCGTCTTCGGGGGCTACCCCGACTCTGGGGCCAACGTCCTGACTTTC
TRBJ1-1 . . TRBV12-3/TRBV12-4 CASSPSADTEAFF TGTGCCAGCAGCCCATCGGCGGACACTGAAGCTTTCTTT
TRBJ1-1 . . TRBV5-1 CASSLVRGTEAFF TGCGCCAGCAGCTTGGTTCGTGGCACTGAAGCTTTCTTT
TRBJ1-5 once . TRBV6-2/TRBV6-3 CASSYPGSNQPQHF TGTGCCAGCAGTTACCCAGGTAGCAATCAGCCCCAGCATTTT
TRBJ2-7 few . TRBV5-6 CASSFRTRSYEQYF TGTGCCAGCAGCTTTCGCACCCGCTCCTACGAGCAGTACTTC
TRBJ1-6 . TRBD1 TRBV6-1 CASSESVRGDSPLHF TGTGCCAGCAGTGAATCGGTCAGGGGGGATTCACCCCTCCACTTT
TRBJ1-1 . . TRBV7-9 CASSRTDSGNTEAFF TGTGCCAGCAGCCGTACGGACTCAGGGAACACTGAAGCTTTCTTT
TRBJ1-4 . . TRBV9 CASSVVSGDEKLFF TGTGCCAGCAGCGTAGTGTCAGGGGATGAAAAACTGTTTTTT
TRBJ2-7 . . TRBV19 CASSSQPGSSYEQYF TGTGCCAGTAGTAGCCAACCGGGGAGCTCCTACGAGCAGTACTTC
TRBJ2-5 . . TRBV5-4 CASSLSGAPKETQYF TGTGCCAGCAGCTTGAGCGGCGCTCCCAAAGAGACCCAGTACTTC
TRBJ2-7 . . TRBV12-3/TRBV12-4 CASSPHRSEQYF TGTGCCAGCAGCCCCCACCGATCCGAGCAGTACTTC
TRBJ2-3 . . TRBV6-6 CASRGTDTQYF TGTGCCAGCAGGGGCACAGATACGCAGTATTTT
TRBJ2-7 . . TRBV4-3 CASSQGGGGSYEQYF TGCGCCAGCAGCCAAGGGGGTGGGGGAAGCTACGAGCAGTACTTC
TRBJ1-4 . . TRBV5-1 CASSLAGGTEKLFF TGCGCCAGCAGCTTGGCGGGGGGCACTGAAAAACTGTTTTTT
TRBJ2-1 . . TRBV29-1 CSVEDRGGDEQFF TGCAGCGTTGAAGACAGGGGAGGCGATGAGCAGTTCTTC
TRBJ2-1 . . TRBV12-3/TRBV12-4 CASMARAYNEQFF TGTGCCAGCATGGCCCGGGCTTACAATGAGCAGTTCTTC
TRBJ1-4 . TRBD1 TRBV5-1 CASSLQGQGSNEKLFF TGCGCCAGCAGCTTACAGGGACAGGGCAGTAATGAAAAACTGTTTTTT
TRBJ2-7 . TRBD1 TRBV3-1/TRBV3-2 CASSHRDRGPPGEQYF TGTGCCAGCAGCCATCGGGACAGGGGGCCCCCGGGGGAGCAGTACTTC
TRBJ2-7 . TRBD1 TRBV7-9 CASSWDSTYEQYF TGTGCCAGCAGCTGGGACAGTACCTACGAGCAGTACTTC
TRBJ2-6 . . TRBV19 CASRRGPAGRPSSGANVLTF TGTGCCAGTCGGCGGGGGCCGGCGGGGAGACCGAGCTCTGGGGCCAACGTCCTGACTTTC
TRBJ1-1 . . TRBV4-3 CASSRTRSGTEAFF TGCGCCAGCAGCAGGACCCGATCGGGGACTGAAGCTTTCTTT
TRBJ1-5 . . TRBV6-5 CASSPGRNQPQHF TGTGCCAGCAGTCCGGGCCGTAATCAGCCCCAGCATTTT
TRBJ1-2 . TRBD1 TRBV2 CASSVWTGGGDGYTF TGTGCCAGCAGTGTTTGGACAGGGGGCGGGGATGGCTACACCTTC
TRBJ2-2 . . TRBV15 CATSRGAGSGSGELFF TGTGCCACCAGCAGAGGTGCCGGGTCTGGGTCCGGGGAGCTGTTTTTT
TRBJ1-6 . . TRBV30 CAWNRGADNSPLHF TGTGCCTGGAATCGTGGAGCCGATAATTCACCCCTCCACTTT
TRBJ1-4 few . TRBV4-3 CASSQEAGIMRELFF TGCGCCAGCAGCCAAGAAGCCGGTATAATGAGGGAACTGTTTTTT
TRBJ1-1 . TRBD1 TRBV27 CASSSAGQVIMAFF TGTGCCAGCAGTTCGGCGGGACAGGTCATTATGGCTTTCTTT
TRBJ2-3 once TRBD2 TRBV7-7 CASSLSTSRTDTQYF TGTGCTAGCAGCCTCTCGACTAGCCGTACAGATACGCAGTATTTT
TRBJ1-3 . . TRBV11-2 CASSLGQVSGNTIYF TGTGCCAGCAGCCTCGGACAAGTCTCTGGAAACACCATATATTTT
TRBJ1-1 . TRBD1 TRBV5-5 CASSPQPWTGLPRDTEAFF TGTGCCAGCAGCCCTCAACCCTGGACAGGGCTACCGAGGGACACTGAAGCTTTCTTT
TRBJ1-4 . TRBD1 TRBV7-9 CASSLDPGTANEKLFF TGTGCCAGCAGCTTAGACCCCGGGACAGCTAATGAAAAACTGTTTTTT
TRBJ1-1 once . TRBV4-1 CASSQDQGPSEAFF TGCGCCAGCAGCCAAGATCAAGGGCCTAGCGAAGCTTTCTTT
TRBJ1-5 . . TRBV4-3 CASSQDNGGHQPQHF TGCGCCAGCAGCCAAGACAACGGAGGTCATCAGCCCCAGCATTTT
TRBJ1-2 . . TRBV25-1 CASSESTQGRGYTF TGTGCCAGCAGTGAATCCACACAGGGTCGGGGCTACACCTTC
TRBJ2-7 . . TRBV7-9 CASSLAQSYEQYF TGTGCCAGCAGCTTAGCACAGAGCTACGAGCAGTACTTC
TRBJ2-5 . . TRBV20-1 CSALTGETQYF TGCAGTGCTCTAACGGGGGAGACCCAGTACTTC
TRBJ2-7 . . TRBV6-5 CASSYGGTFGGEQYF TGTGCCAGCAGTTACGGTGGGACATTTGGGGGCGAGCAGTACTTC